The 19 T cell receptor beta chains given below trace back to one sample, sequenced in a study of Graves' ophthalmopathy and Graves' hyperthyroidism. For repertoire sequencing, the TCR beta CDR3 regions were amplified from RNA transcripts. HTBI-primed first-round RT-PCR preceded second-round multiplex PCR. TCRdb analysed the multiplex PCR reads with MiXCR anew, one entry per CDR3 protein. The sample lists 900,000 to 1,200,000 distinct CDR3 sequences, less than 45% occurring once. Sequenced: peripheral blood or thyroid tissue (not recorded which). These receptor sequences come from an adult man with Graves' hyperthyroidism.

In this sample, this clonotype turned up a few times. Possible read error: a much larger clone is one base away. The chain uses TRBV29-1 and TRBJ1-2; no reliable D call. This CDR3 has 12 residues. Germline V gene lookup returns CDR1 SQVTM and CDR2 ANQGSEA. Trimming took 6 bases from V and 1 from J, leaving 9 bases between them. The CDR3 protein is CSVTYSNYGYTF. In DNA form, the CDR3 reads TGCAGCGTAACTTACAGTAACTATGGCTACACCTTC.

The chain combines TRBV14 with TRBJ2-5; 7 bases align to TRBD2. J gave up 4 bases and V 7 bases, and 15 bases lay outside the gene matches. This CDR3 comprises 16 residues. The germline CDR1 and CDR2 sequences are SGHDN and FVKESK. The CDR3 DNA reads TGTGCCAGCAAGCGGGGTGGAAAAAGTGTGCGAGAGACCCAGTACTTC. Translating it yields CASKRGGKSVRETQYF.

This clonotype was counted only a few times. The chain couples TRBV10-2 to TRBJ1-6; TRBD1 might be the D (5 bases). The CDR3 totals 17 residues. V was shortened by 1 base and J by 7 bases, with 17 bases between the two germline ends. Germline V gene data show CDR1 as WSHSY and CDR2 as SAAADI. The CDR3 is CASSEWKDGTYNSPLHF. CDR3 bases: TGCGCCAGCAGTGAGTGGAAGGACGGGACGTACAATTCACCCCTCCACTTT.

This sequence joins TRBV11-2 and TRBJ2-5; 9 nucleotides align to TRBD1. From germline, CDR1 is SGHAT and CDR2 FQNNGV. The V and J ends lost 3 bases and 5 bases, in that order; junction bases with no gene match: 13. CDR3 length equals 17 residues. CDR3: CASSFDRGALREETQYF. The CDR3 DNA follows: TGTGCCAGCAGCTTCGACAGGGGGGCCCTGAGGGAGGAGACCCAGTACTTC.

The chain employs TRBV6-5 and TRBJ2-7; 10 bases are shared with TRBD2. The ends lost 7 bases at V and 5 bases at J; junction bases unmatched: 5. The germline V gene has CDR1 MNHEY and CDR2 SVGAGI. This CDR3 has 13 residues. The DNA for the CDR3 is TGTGCCAGCAACAGCGGGAGGGCCCACGAGCAGTACTTC. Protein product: CASNSGRAHEQYF.

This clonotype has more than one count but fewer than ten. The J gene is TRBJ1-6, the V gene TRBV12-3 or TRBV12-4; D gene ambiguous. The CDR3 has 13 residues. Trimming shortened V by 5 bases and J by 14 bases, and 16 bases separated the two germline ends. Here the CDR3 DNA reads TGTGCCAGCAGTAAGACCGGGGTTCTAGCCCTCCACTTT. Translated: CASSKTGVLALHF.

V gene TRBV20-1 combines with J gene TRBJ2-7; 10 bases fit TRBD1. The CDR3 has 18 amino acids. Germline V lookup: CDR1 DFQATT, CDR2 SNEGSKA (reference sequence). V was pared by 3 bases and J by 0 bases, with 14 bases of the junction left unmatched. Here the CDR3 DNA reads TGCAGTGCTAGCGAAGCCCGGGACAGGGGCCTCTCCTCCTACGAGCAGTACTTC. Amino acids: CSASEARDRGLSSYEQYF.

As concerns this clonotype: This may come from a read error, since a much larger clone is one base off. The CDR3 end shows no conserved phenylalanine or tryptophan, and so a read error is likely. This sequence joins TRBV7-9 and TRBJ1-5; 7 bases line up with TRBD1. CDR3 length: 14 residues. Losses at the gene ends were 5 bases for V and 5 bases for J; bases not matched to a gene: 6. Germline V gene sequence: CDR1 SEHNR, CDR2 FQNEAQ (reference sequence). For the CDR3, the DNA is TGTGCCAGCAGCGGGACAGCAGGCTATCAGCCCCAGCATTCT. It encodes CASSGTAGYQPQHS.

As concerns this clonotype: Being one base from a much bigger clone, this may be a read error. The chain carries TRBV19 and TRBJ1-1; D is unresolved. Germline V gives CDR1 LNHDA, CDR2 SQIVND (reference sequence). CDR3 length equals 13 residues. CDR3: CASSQHREIEASF. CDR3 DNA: TGTGCCAGTAGCCAGCACCGGGAGATTGAAGCTTCCTTT.

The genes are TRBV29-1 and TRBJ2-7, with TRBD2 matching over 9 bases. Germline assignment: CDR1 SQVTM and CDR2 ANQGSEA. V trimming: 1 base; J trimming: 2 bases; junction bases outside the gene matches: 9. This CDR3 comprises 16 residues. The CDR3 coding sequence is TGCAGCGTTGAAGTTAGCGGGAGTACGCAGCCCTACGAGCAGTACTTC. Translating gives CSVEVSGSTQPYEQYF.

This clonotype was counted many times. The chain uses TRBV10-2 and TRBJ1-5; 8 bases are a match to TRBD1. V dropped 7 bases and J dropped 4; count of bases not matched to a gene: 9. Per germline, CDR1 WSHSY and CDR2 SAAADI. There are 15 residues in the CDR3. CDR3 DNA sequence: TGCGCCAGCATTGAACGGACAGGGCCTAATCAGCCCCAGCATTTT. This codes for CASIERTGPNQPQHF.

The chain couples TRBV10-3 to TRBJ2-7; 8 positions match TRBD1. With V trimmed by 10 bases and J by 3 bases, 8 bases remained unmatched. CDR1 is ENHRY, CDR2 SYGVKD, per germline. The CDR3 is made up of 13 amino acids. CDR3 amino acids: CATADRAVYEQYF. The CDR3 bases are TGTGCCACCGCGGACAGGGCCGTCTACGAGCAGTACTTC.

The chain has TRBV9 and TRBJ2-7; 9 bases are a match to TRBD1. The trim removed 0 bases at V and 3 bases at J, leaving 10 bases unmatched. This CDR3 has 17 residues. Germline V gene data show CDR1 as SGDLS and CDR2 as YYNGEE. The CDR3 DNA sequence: TGTGCCAGCAGCGTAGAGACAGGGGGAGGGCGGGACTACGAGCAGTACTTC. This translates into CASSVETGGGRDYEQYF.

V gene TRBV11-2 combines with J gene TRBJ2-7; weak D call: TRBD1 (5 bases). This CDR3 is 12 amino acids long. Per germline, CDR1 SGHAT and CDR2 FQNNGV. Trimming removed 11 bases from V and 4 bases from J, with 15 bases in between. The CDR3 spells CARSPTGYEQYF. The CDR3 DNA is TGTGCCCGCTCTCCCACAGGTTACGAGCAGTACTTC.

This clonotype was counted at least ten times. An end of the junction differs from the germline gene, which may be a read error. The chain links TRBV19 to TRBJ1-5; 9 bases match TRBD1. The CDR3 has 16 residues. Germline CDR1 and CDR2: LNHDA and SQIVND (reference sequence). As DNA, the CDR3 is TGTGCCAGTAGTTCGTCGGACAGGGGATTGGATCACCCCCAGCATTTT. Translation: CASSSSDRGLDHPQHF.

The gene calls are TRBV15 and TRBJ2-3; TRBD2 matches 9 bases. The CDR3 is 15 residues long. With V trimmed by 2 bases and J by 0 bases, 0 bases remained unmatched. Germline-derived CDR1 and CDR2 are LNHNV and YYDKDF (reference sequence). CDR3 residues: CATSRLAGSTDTQYF. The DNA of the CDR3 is TGTGCCACCAGCAGACTAGCGGGAAGCACAGATACGCAGTATTTT. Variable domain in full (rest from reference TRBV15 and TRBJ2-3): DAMVIQNPRYQVTQFGKPVTLSCSQTLNHNVMYWYQQKSSQAPKLLFHYYDKDFNNEADTPDNFQSRRPNTSFCFLDIRSPGLGDTAMYLCATSRLAGSTDTQYFGPGTRLTVL.

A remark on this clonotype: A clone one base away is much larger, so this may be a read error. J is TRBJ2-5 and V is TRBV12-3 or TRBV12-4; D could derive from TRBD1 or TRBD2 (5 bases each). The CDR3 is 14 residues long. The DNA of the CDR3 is TGTACCAGCACGAGGGGAGTAGTTAGAGAGACCCAGTACTTC. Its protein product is CTSTRGVVRETQYF.

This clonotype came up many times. The CDR3 region has the DNA TGTGCCACCAGCAGCGCCCGGGGGTTAGCTTCCTACGAGCAGTACTTC. Protein: CATSSARGLASYEQYF. The genes are TRBV15 and TRBJ2-7, with a possible D match to TRBD2 (6 bases). CDR1 is LNHNV and CDR2 is YYDKDF in the germline V gene (reference sequence). This CDR3 has 16 amino acids. The V gene lost 3 bases and the J gene lost 1 base, with 16 bases spanning the gap.

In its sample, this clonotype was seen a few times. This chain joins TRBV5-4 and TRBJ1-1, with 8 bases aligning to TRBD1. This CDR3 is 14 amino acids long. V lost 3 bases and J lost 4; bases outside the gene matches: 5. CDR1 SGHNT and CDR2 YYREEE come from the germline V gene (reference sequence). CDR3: CASSSRGLGTEAFF. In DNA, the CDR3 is TGTGCCAGCAGCTCCAGGGGGCTTGGCACTGAAGCTTTCTTT.